A single T cell receptor (beta chain) is shown here with its context. The antigen remains unidentified. This entry belongs to a study of CXCR3-negative and CXCR3-positive naive CD8 T cells. Across the whole study: There were about 150 million TRB reads altogether, and each library had about 1.5 +/- 0.3 million of them.

CDR3 length: 13 residues. Germline lookup yields CDR1 SQVTM and CDR2 ANQGSEA. Cells classed as naive CD8+ T cells were CD45RO-CCR7+CD27+CD95-. All TRB cDNA libraries came from 5' RACE performed with UMI labels. TCRdb reprocessed the 5' RACE reads and stores each CDR3 protein as one record, lacking DNA. The sample table sets out about 60,000 distinct CDR3 sequences. Study-wide results and caveats: More hydrophobic TRB CDR3s were found in CXCR3-positive naive cells than in CXCR3-negative naive cells.

The sequence derives from a human donor in good health. Some clones in this sample may be carry-over from other donors' samples. The sample taken for sequencing was naive CXCR3+ CD8+ T cells from blood. Subset in this sample: CD45RO-CCR7+CD27+CD95- naive CD8+ T cells expressing CXCR3 (TNR3+). The chain combines TRBV29-1 with TRBJ1-2; TCRdb gives TRBD1 as the D gene, but with no DNA this cannot be confirmed. The CDR3 loop reads CSVKSQGHYGYTF.